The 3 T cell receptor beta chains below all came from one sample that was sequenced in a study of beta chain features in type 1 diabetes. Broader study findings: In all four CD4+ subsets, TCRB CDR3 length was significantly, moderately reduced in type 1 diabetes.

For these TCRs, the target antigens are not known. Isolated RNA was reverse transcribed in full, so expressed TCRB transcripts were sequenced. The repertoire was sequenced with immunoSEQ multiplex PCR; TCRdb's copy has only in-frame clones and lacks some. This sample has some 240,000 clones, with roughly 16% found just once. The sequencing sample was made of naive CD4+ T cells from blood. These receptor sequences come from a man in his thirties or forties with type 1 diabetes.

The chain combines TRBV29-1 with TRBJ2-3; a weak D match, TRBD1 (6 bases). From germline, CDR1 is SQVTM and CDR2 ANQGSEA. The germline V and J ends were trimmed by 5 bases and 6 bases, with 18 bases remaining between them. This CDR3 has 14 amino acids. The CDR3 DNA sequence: TGCAGCGTTCGGCACAGGGCCATGAGTGATACGCAGTATTTT. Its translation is CSVRHRAMSDTQYF.

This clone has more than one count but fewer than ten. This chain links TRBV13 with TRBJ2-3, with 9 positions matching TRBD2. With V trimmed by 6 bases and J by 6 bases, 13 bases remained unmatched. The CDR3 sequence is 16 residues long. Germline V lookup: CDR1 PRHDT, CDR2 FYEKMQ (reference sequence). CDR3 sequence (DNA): TGTGCCAGCAGTGAGGGCGGGAGGGCCGCCGGGGATACGCAGTATTTT. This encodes CASSEGGRAAGDTQYF.

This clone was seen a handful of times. CDR3: CASIQTGTGYGYTF. The CDR3 DNA is TGTGCCAGCATACAGACTGGGACTGGCTATGGCTACACCTTC. This sequence joins TRBV5-4 and TRBJ1-2; weak D call: TRBD1 (5 bases). The germline gives CDR1 SGHNT, CDR2 YYREEE (reference sequence). CDR3 length: 14 amino acids. V was cut by 6 bases and J by 4 bases, with 16 bases left in between.